The T cell receptor (beta chain) under discussion was sequenced for a study of CD4 T cells in relation to SARS-CoV-2 and coronaviruses. Study overall: The restricting HLA molecule for shared crossreactive spike epitopes was mapped.

This clone has more than one count but fewer than ten. Its antigen is as yet unknown. Germline is not matched at one junction end, which may reflect a read error. The CDR3 length is 12 residues. CDR1 and CDR2 from the germline V gene are SGHNT and YYREEE (reference sequence). Clones were sequenced by immunoSEQ multiplex PCR, and TCRdb holds only the in-frame ones, with some missing. This sample yields approximately 20,000 clones, of which about 80% are seen a single time; about 10% belongs to the top ten. Unexposed donor CD4+ T cells date from about 2011-2018, before the COVID-19 pandemic. CD4+ T cells were isolated from the cells after more than nine days of culture. Testing used SARS-CoV-2 S/N and four cold-coronavirus spikes on unexposed-donor CD4+ T cells, cells permitting.

The rearrangement links TRBV5-4 to TRBJ1-6; 8 nucleotides agree with TRBD1. The sequence was collected from a human donor in good health. Sequencing used CD4+ T cells from PBMCs, cultured in vitro. In DNA, the CDR3 is TGTGCCAGCAGCACCTCCGGGACAGGCATTAGATTT. This gives the protein CASSTSGTGIRF.